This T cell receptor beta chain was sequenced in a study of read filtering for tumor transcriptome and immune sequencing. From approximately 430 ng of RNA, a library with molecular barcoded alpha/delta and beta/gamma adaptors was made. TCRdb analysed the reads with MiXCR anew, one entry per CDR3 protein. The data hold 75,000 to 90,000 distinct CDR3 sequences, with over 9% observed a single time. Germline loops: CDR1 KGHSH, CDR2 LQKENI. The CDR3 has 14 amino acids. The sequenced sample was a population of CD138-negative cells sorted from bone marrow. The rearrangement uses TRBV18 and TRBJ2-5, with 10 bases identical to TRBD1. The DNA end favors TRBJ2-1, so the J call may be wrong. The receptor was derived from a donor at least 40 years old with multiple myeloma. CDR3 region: CASSQRDRGETQFF. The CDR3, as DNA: TGTGCCAGCTCACAACGGGACAGGGGAGAGACCCAGTTCTTC.